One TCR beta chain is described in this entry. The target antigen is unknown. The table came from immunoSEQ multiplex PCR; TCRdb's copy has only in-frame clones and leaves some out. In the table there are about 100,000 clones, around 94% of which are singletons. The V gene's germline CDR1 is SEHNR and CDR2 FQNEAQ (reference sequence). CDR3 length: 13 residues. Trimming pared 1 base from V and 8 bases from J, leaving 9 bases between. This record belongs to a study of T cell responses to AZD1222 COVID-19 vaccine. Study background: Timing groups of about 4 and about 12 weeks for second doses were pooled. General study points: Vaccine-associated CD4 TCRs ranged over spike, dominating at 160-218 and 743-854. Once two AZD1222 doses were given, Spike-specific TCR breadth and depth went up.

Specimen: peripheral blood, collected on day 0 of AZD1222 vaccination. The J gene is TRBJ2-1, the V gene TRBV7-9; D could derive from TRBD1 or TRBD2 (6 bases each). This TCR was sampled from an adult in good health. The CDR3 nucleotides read TGTGCCAGCAGCTTAGTTAGGGGGGATGAGCAGTTCTTC. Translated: CASSLVRGDEQFF.